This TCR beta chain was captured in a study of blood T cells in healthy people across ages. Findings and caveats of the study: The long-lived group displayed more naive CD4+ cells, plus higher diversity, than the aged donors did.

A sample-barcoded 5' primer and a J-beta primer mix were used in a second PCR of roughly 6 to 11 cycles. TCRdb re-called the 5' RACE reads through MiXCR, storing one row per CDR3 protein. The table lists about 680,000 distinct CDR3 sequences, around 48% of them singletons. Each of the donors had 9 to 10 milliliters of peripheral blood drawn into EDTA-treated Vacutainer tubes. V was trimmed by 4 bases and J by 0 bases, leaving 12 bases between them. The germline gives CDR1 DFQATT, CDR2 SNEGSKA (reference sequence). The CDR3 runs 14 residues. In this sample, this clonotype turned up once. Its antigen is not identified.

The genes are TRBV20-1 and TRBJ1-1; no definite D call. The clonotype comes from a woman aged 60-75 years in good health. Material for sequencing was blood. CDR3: CSAMTGRMNTEAFF. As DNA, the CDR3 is TGCAGTGCTATGACGGGGAGGATGAACACTGAAGCTTTCTTT.